This note documents a single T cell receptor (beta chain) sequence. This clone was counted a few times. Its antigen specificity is not known. Base qualities are not provided; no much larger clone lies one nucleotide away. The CDR3 holds 14 amino acids from the cysteine to the phenylalanine. Only CDR3 DNA is held: 42 bases, read in frame from base 1. For CDR1 and CDR2, the germline V gene lists SGDLS and YYNGEE. V and J are truncated by 0 bases and 6 bases respectively, leaving an intervening sequence of 10 bases. The data stem from a study of shared T cell receptors in the human thymus (dated by TCRdb to about 2021). About the full investigation: The study investigated the way shared, self-reactive T-cell receptor alpha chains are produced in the human thymus.

Library prep was done by the immunoSEQ multiplex PCR assay. Entries here come from immuneACCESS through TCRdb and include only in-frame sequences with V and J called. Some clones fail to appear in such tables; in the studies checked, an unresolved V gene covers under half of the shortfall, and the cause of the remainder is unknown. Present in this sample are about 660,000 clones, roughly 88% of which were seen just once. Clones ranked in the top ten supply about 0.01% of the sample. The data were also submitted as part of a second study, on human thymus T cells. From that second study: The donors were immunologically healthy infants in Finland who had open corrective cardiac surgery for congenital heart defects. The thymus tissue came from surgical resects taken out during corrective cardiac surgery. Biased V and J gene segment usage appeared to be present in both thymic and peripheral blood repertoires. The related research reported highly overlapping thymic TCR repertoires among unrelated individuals. The study characterized TCR alpha and beta repertoires from about 8 infant thymus samples and four related peripheral blood samples. Donor ages ranging from about 6 to 244 days were recorded, and five to seven male and a couple of female infants were included in the cohort. Thymocytes were released mechanically from tissue and stored at -70 °C as pellets of about 8.5-31 million cells. A QIAsymphony instrument was used to extract genomic DNA from frozen cell pellets. Using the immunoSEQ multiplex PCR assay, the TCRB and TCRAD loci were amplified from a standardized quantity of quality-controlled genomic DNA. The amplicons covered the V(D)J region and were long enough to include the CDR3 and to identify the V and J genes. Amplicon sequencing was performed on an Illumina platform through the commercial immunoSEQ service. Corrections for primer bias and sequencing errors followed previously described methods, while TCRAD and TCRB definitions were based on the IMGT database. Analysis of the repertoires was done with immunoSEQ Analyzer 3.0 and VDJTools and included basic statistics, V/J segment usage, diversity estimates, rarefaction and pairwise overlap. Diversity was estimated with Chao1, ChaoE, Efron-Thisted, Shannon and inverse Simpson indices, and also on datasets down-sampled to the smallest sample. For repertoire overlap, CDR3 nucleotide sequence, V gene and J gene had to match strictly, and clustering was done by Jaccard-based multidimensional scaling. On average, thymus samples yielded approximately 780,000 unique TCRB clonotypes, whereas blood samples yielded about 84,000.

The receptor's source is a boy under three years old with a congenital heart defect. Donor details come from another sample of the same person, matched by shared clones. The rearrangement combines TRBV9 with TRBJ2-1; confidence is insufficient to name the D gene. The source material was thymocytes. CDR3 loop: CASSVEYPGNEQFF. The nucleotide sequence is given as TGTGCCAGCAGCGTAGAGTATCCGGGCAATGAGCAGTTCTTC.